These T cell receptor beta chains were read from a single sample in a study of graft-versus-host responses after intestinal transplantation. These receptors' targets are unknown. Measured with immunoSEQ multiplex PCR; TCRdb has only the in-frame clones, and not every one. The sample yields tens of thousands of clones, about 93% seen once. Sequencing was performed on unstimulated CD8+ T cells sorted from spleen or lymph node cells, taken before intestinal transplant. The receptors derive from a human donor who received an intestinal transplant. Both conserved end residues are part of each CDR3. Fields, in order: D gene, J gene, V gene, CDR3 protein. A D gene is named only where the DNA matches it firmly.

. TRBJ2-4 TRBV10-3 CATRDIDNIQYF
TRBD2 TRBJ2-3 TRBV4-2 CATTSGAETDTQYF
. TRBJ1-1 TRBV19 CASSIDHEEGADTEAFF
TRBD1 TRBJ1-6 TRBV6-1 CASAPGQGSSPLHF
. TRBJ2-6 TRBV7-9 CASSLFGSSSGANVLTF
. TRBJ2-3 TRBV7-8 CASSLKRIAGGPDTQYF
. TRBJ2-7 TRBV7-2 CASSFSVEFSYEQYF
TRBD2 TRBJ2-7 TRBV15 CATSRDQTGGPTYEQYF
TRBD1 TRBJ2-2 TRBV5-6 CASSPQGITGELFF
. TRBJ2-5 TRBV2 CASSEFPGADQETQYF
. TRBJ1-1 TRBV5-4 CASSFTLNTEAFF
. TRBJ2-1 TRBV27 CASSLFLGAAGVHNEQFF
TRBD1 TRBJ2-7 TRBV4-1 CASSHVTEGAYEQYF
TRBD2 TRBJ2-3 TRBV30 CAWERTSGGTDTQYF
TRBD1 TRBJ2-7 TRBV4-1 CASSHLGQEIYEQYF
TRBD2 TRBJ2-5 TRBV2 CASSAGLEDETQYF
TRBD2 TRBJ2-3 TRBV30 CAFASGLTDTQYF
TRBD2 TRBJ2-1 TRBV6-1 CASSDSSGSINEQFF
TRBD2 TRBJ2-7 TRBV7-2 CASSQASGGYEQYF
. TRBJ1-5 TRBV28 CASSLNRENQPQHF
. TRBJ2-3 TRBV5-1 CASSFSGDTDTQYF
. TRBJ2-6 TRBV7-9 CASSLGGLDSGANVLTF
. TRBJ2-3 TRBV7-7 CASSRDTTDTQYF
. TRBJ1-1 TRBV25-1 CASSGGMSTEAFF
TRBD1 TRBJ1-2 TRBV6-1 CASSTTGDYGYTF
. TRBJ1-5 TRBV6-1 CASSDVGPQPQHF
TRBD1 TRBJ1-2 TRBV2 CASQGGYGYTF
. TRBJ2-1 TRBV12-5 CASGLVRETGWDNEQFF
TRBD2 TRBJ2-7 TRBV5-1 CASRRTSGGACEQYF
. TRBJ2-2 TRBV4-1 CASSHSLSGELFF
TRBD2 TRBJ2-1 TRBV14 CASSQRIGTSGTGNEQFF
TRBD1 TRBJ2-2 TRBV4-2 CASSQGQGAISTGELFF
. TRBJ2-1 TRBV7-2 CASSLDPVTSSYNEQFF
. TRBJ2-7 TRBV4-2 CASSQSPGSYEQYF
. TRBJ2-7 TRBV10-1 CASSWGRGLVEQYF